The rows below give T cell receptor beta chains drawn from one sample of a study of regulatory T cells in long-lasting Graves disease. TCRdb used MiXCR to reprocess the multiplex PCR reads, holding one entry per CDR3 protein. This sample has 550,000 to 650,000 distinct CDR3 sequences, with about 16% found just once. The sample also formed part of further work on T cells in Graves' hyperthyroidism and ophthalmopathy.

Sequences were derived from peripheral blood mononuclear cells (PBMCs), sampled at new diagnosis, from a patient treated with antithyroid drugs. These receptors were collected from a man aged 18-30 years with Graves disease. The CDR3 runs from the conserved cysteine through the conserved F or W. The order of the fields is V gene, J gene, D gene, clone size, CDR3 protein, CDR3 DNA. The D gene is left open where the match is weak. Not all rows give a size; the values are once, few, many and, for expanded clones, a class.

>TRBV5-1|TRBJ2-5|.|.
CASSLVDPSPQETQYF
TGCGCCAGCAGCTTGGTGGACCCTTCACCCCAAGAGACCCAGTACTTC
>TRBV15|TRBJ2-1|TRBD1|.
CATSRARGQVGYNEQFF
TGTGCCACCAGCAGAGCTAGGGGGCAGGTAGGCTACAATGAGCAGTTCTTC
>TRBV28|TRBJ2-7|.|.
CASSPDFSYEQYF
TGTGCCAGCAGCCCGGACTTTTCCTACGAGCAGTACTTC
>TRBV12-3/TRBV12-4|TRBJ2-2|.|many
CASSSGTPNTGELFF
TGTGCCAGCAGTTCCGGGACACCGAACACCGGGGAGCTGTTTTTT
>TRBV7-2|TRBJ2-3|.|.
CASNLLDKRHTQYF
TGTGCCAGCAACTTATTGGACAAGAGGCATACGCAGTATTTT
>TRBV7-9|TRBJ2-7|.|many
CASSFRETYEQYF
TGTGCCAGCAGCTTCAGGGAAACCTACGAGCAGTACTTC
>TRBV27|TRBJ1-4|.|.
CASRPRAFEKLFF
TGTGCCAGCAGACCCCGGGCGTTTGAAAAACTGTTTTTT
>TRBV6-1|TRBJ1-3|.|few
CASSTGTHGNTIYF
TGTGCCAGCAGTACGGGGACGCATGGAAACACCATATATTTT
>TRBV3-1|TRBJ1-5|TRBD1|few
CASSQGQGGNQPQHF
TGTGCCAGCAGCCAAGGACAGGGTGGCAATCAGCCCCAGCATTTT
>TRBV24-1|TRBJ1-4|.|few
CATGDSGTTNEKLFF
TGTGCCACCGGGGATTCGGGCACAACTAATGAAAAACTGTTTTTT
>TRBV7-9|TRBJ2-3|.|.
CASSLGVGNTDTQYF
TGTGCCAGCAGCTTAGGGGTTGGAAACACAGATACGCAGTATTTT
>TRBV6-2/TRBV6-3|TRBJ2-5|.|once
CASSEIGKGETQYF
TGTGCCAGCAGTGAAATCGGGAAGGGGGAGACCCAGTACTTC
>TRBV30|TRBJ1-2|.|.
CAWSEGGAGGYTF
TGTGCCTGGAGCGAAGGGGGGGCTGGTGGCTACACCTTC
>TRBV30|TRBJ1-3|.|few
CAWSGAQRGNTIYF
TGTGCCTGGAGCGGCGCGCAGCGCGGAAACACCATATATTTT
>TRBV19|TRBJ2-1|TRBD1|.
CASSPRDRGLFDEQFF
TGTGCCAGTAGTCCCCGGGACAGGGGGCTATTCGATGAGCAGTTCTTC
>TRBV20-1|TRBJ2-1|TRBD1|few
CSALRQGEYNEQFF
TGCAGCGCACTACGACAGGGGGAATACAATGAGCAGTTCTTC
>TRBV11-2|TRBJ2-7|.|few
CTSSLRWAEQYF
TGTACCAGCAGCTTAAGATGGGCCGAGCAGTACTTC
>TRBV15|TRBJ2-7|TRBD2|few
CATSRKVGTSGSYEQYF
TGTGCCACCAGCAGAAAGGTCGGGACTAGCGGGTCCTACGAGCAGTACTTC
>TRBV2|TRBJ2-1|TRBD2|many
CASTSESGEYNEQFF
TGTGCCAGCACTAGCGAAAGCGGGGAATACAATGAGCAGTTCTTC
>TRBV6-9|TRBJ2-7|TRBD2|few
CASSFSSGGSYEQYF
TGTGCCAGCAGTTTCTCTAGCGGGGGCTCCTACGAGCAGTACTTC
>TRBV14|TRBJ1-1|.|few
CASTRAEGTEAFF
TGTGCCAGCACCCGAGCCGAGGGGACTGAAGCTTTCTTT
>TRBV12-3/TRBV12-4|TRBJ2-5|TRBD2|.
CASSPTLGLAGEETQYF
TGTGCCAGCAGCCCAACACTGGGACTAGCGGGAGAAGAGACCCAGTACTTC
>TRBV6-1|TRBJ1-1|.|.
CVSHYRDTLNPNTEAFF
TGTGTCAGCCATTACCGGGACACGCTTAACCCGAACACTGAAGCTTTCTTT
>TRBV5-1|TRBJ2-1|.|.
CASSEGHNEQFF
TGCGCCAGCAGCGAGGGACACAATGAGCAGTTCTTC
>TRBV12-3/TRBV12-4|TRBJ2-1|.|many
CASSLIRRSHDEQFF
TGTGCCAGCAGTTTAATACGGCGGTCCCACGATGAGCAGTTCTTC
>TRBV29-1|TRBJ1-5|.|few
CSVGEHSNQPQHF
TGCAGCGTTGGAGAGCATAGCAATCAGCCCCAGCATTTT
>TRBV20-1|TRBJ1-4|.|.
CSARDPGEVNEKLFF
TGCAGTGCTAGAGATCCAGGGGAGGTTAATGAAAAACTGTTTTTT
>TRBV7-8|TRBJ2-7|TRBD2|many
CASSPHPGTSGYEQYF
TGTGCCAGCAGCCCCCACCCCGGGACTAGCGGTTACGAGCAGTACTTC
>TRBV11-2|TRBJ2-7|.|few
CASSLDLGTDEQYF
TGTGCCAGCAGCTTAGATCTTGGGACTGACGAGCAGTACTTC
>TRBV6-1|TRBJ1-1|TRBD1|.
CASSGLTGGEAFF
TGTGCCAGCAGTGGCCTTACAGGGGGCGAAGCTTTCTTT
>TRBV11-2|TRBJ1-1|.|many
CASSPIYGEVGTEAFF
TGTGCCAGCAGCCCGATTTATGGGGAAGTGGGGACTGAAGCTTTCTTT
>TRBV20-1|TRBJ1-2|.|many
CSATDGGGWYGYTF
TGCAGTGCCACCGATGGGGGCGGTTGGTATGGCTACACCTTC
>TRBV9|TRBJ1-2|.|.
CASSTRGGGYTF
TGTGCCAGCAGCACCCGTGGGGGGGGCTACACCTTC
>TRBV10-2|TRBJ2-2|.|.
CASGGLGPVLNTGELFF
TGCGCCAGCGGAGGTCTGGGACCCGTATTGAACACCGGGGAGCTGTTTTTT
>TRBV7-8|TRBJ2-7|.|many
CASSLERGNRYEQYF
TGTGCCAGCAGCTTAGAGCGAGGCAACCGCTACGAGCAGTACTTC
>TRBV11-1|TRBJ1-2|.|many
CASSLMGQTYGYTF
TGTGCCAGCAGCTTAATGGGACAAACCTATGGCTACACCTTC
>TRBV7-8|TRBJ2-3|.|many
CASSSKRWGTDTQYF
TGTGCCAGCAGCTCCAAACGATGGGGCACAGATACGCAGTATTTT
>TRBV28|TRBJ1-4|TRBD1|once
CASASRGRGNEKLFF
TGTGCCAGCGCGTCTAGGGGGCGAGGGAATGAAAAACTGTTTTTT
>TRBV19|TRBJ2-1|TRBD1|.
CASSPPRQGTRSYEQFF
TGTGCCAGTAGTCCGCCCCGACAGGGAACGCGGTCCTACGAGCAGTTCTTC